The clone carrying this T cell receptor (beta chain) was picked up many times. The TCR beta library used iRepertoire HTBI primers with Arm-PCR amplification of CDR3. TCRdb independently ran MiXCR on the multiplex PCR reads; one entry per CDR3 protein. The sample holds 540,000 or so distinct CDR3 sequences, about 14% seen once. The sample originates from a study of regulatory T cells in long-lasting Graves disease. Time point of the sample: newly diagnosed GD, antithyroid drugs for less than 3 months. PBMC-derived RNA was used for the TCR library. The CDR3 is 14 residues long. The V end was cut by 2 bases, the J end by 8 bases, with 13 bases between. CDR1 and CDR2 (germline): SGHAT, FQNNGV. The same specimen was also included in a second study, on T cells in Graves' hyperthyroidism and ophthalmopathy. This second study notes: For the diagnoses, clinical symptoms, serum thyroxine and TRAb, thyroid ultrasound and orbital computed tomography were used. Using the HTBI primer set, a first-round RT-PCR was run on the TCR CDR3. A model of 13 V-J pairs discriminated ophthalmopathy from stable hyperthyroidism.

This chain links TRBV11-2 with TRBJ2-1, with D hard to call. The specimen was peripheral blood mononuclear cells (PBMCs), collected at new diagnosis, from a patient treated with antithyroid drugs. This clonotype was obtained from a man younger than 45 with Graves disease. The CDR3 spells CASSLNPRSDEQFF. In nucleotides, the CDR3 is TGTGCCAGCAGCTTAAACCCGAGGAGCGATGAGCAGTTCTTC.